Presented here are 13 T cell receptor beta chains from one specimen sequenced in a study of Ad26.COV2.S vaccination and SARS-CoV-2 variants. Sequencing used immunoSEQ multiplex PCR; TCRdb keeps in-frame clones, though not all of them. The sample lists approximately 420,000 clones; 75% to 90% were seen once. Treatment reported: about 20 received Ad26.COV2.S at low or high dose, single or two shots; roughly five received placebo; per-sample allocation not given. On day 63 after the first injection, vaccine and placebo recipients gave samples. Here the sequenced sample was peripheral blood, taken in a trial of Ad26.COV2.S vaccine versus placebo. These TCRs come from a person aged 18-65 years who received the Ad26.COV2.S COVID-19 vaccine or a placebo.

In DNA form, the CDR3 reads TGTGCCAGCACCAAGGGGGGGGACGTGAACACTGAAGCTTTCTTT. Protein sequence: CASTKGGDVNTEAFF. This chain joins TRBV6-5 and TRBJ1-1; D perhaps matches TRBD1 (6 bases). Germline V gene sequence: CDR1 MNHEY, CDR2 SVGAGI. Trimming left V 7 bases short and J 0 bases short, with 15 bases between. This CDR3 is 15 amino acids long.

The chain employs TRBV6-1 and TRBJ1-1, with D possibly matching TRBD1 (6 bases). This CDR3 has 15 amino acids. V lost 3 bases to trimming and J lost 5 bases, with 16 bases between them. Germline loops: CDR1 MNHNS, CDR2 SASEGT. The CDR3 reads CASSEFRGGLTEAFF. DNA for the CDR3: TGTGCCAGCAGTGAGTTCAGGGGAGGTTTGACTGAAGCTTTCTTT.

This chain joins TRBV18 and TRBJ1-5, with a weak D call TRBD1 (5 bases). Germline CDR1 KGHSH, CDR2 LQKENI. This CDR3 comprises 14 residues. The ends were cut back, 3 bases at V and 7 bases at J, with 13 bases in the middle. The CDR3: CASSPKGPRQPQHF. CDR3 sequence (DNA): TGTGCCAGCTCACCGAAGGGGCCAAGGCAGCCCCAGCATTTT.

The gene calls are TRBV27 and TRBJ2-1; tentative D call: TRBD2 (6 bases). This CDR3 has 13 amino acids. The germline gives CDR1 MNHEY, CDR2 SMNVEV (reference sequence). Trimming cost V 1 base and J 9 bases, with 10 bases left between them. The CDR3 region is CASSLLEEGEQFF. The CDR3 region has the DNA TGTGCCAGCAGTTTATTGGAGGAGGGTGAGCAGTTCTTC.

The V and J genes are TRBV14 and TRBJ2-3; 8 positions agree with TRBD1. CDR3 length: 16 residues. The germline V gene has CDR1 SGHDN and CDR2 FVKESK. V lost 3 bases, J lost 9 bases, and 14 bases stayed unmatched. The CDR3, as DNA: TGTGCCAGCAGCCATCATCCGGGACAGGCAGTTCTAACGCAGTATTTT. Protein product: CASSHHPGQAVLTQYF. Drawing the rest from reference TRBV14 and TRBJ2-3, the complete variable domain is EAGVTQFPSHSVIEKGQTVTLRCDPISGHDNLYWYRRVMGKEIKFLLHFVKESKQDESGMPNNRFLAERTGGTYSTLKVQPAELEDSGVYFCASSHHPGQAVLTQYFGPGTRLTVL.

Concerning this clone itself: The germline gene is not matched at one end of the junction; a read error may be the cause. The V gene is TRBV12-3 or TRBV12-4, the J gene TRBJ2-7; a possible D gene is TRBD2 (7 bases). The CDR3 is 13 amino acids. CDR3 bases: TGTGCCAGCAGCTTAGGGGGACTATACGAGCAGTACTTC. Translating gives CASSLGGLYEQYF.

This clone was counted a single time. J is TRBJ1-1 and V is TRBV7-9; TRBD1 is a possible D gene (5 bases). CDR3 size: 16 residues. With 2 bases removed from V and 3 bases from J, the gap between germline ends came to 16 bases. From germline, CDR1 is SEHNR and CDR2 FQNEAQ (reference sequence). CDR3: CASSLSGPRGYTEAFF. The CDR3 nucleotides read TGTGCCAGCAGCTTATCCGGGCCGCGGGGGTACACTGAAGCTTTCTTT. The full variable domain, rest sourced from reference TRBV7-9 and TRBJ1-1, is DTGVSQNPRHKITKRGQNVTFRCDPISEHNRLYWYRQTLGQGPEFLTYFQNEAQLEKSRLLSDRFSAERPKGSFSTLEIQRTEQGDSAMYLCASSLSGPRGYTEAFFGQGTRLTVV.

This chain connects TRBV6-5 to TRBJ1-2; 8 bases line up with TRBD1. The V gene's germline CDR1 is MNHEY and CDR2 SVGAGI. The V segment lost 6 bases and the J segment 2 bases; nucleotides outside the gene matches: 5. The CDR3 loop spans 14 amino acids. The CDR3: CASSQDRGNYGYTF. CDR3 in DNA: TGTGCCAGCAGCCAAGACAGGGGAAACTATGGCTACACCTTC.

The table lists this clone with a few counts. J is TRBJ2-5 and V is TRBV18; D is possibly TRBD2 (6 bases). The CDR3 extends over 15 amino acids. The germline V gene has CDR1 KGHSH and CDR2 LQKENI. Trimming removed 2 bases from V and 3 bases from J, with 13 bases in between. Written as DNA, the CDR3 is TGTGCCAGCTCACCATCTGATGGGGAGGAAGAGACCCAGTACTTC. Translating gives CASSPSDGEEETQYF.

The CDR3 loop is CASSRSSQGQSTEAFF. CDR3 nucleotide sequence: TGCGCCAGCAGCCGCTCTTCACAGGGGCAAAGCACTGAAGCTTTCTTT. The chain joins TRBV4-1 to TRBJ1-1; 7 bases are shared with TRBD1. The CDR3 has 16 amino acids. Germline V gene sequence: CDR1 MGHRA, CDR2 YSYEKL. J lost 4 bases, V lost 4 bases, and 12 bases had no gene match.

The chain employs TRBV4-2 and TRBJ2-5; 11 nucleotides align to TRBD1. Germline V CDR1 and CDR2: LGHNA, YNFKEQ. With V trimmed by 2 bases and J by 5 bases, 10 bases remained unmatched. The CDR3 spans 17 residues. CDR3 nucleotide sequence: TGTGCCAGCAGCCAAATTCCCGCGGGACAGGGGGTGGAGACCCAGTACTTC. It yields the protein CASSQIPAGQGVETQYF.

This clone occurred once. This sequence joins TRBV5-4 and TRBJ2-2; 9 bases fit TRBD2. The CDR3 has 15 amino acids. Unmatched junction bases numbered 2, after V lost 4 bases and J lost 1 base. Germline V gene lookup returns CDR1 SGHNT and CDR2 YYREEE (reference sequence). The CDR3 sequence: CASSIAGVNTGELFF. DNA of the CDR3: TGTGCCAGCAGCATAGCGGGGGTGAACACCGGGGAGCTGTTTTTT.

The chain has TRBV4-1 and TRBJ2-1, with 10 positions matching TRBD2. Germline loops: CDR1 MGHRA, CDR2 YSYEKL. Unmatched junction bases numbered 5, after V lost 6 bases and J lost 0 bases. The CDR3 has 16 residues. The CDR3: CASSRLAGVSYNEQFF. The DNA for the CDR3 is TGCGCCAGCAGTCGCCTAGCGGGGGTCTCCTACAATGAGCAGTTCTTC.